Following are 5 T cell receptor beta chains from one sample sequenced in a study of T cell responses to AZD1222 COVID-19 vaccine. Sequenced by immunoSEQ multiplex PCR; TCRdb stores in-frame clones only, minus some. The table records approximately 100,000 clones, 88% of them present only once. Specimen: peripheral blood, collected on day 0 of AZD1222 vaccination. These TCRs come from an adult in good health.

The V and J genes are TRBV6-2 or TRBV6-3 and TRBJ1-5; 10 positions match TRBD1. The CDR3 loop spans 20 amino acids. Germline CDR1 reads MNHEY; CDR2 reads SVGEGT. J was trimmed by 1 base and V by 2 bases; bases with no gene match: 14. CDR3 sequence (DNA): TGTGCCAGCAGTTACACCCTGGGACAGGGGTTAGTAACGAGCAATCAGCCCCAGCATTTT. This translates into CASSYTLGQGLVTSNQPQHF.

V usage is TRBV19 and J usage is TRBJ2-1, with TRBD1 matching over 7 bases. From germline, CDR1 is LNHDA and CDR2 SQIVND (reference sequence). The CDR3 is 16 residues long. V dropped 6 bases and J dropped 4; count of bases not matched to a gene: 12. CDR3 protein: CASRGAGTAIYNEQFF. CDR3 coding DNA: TGTGCCAGTAGGGGCGCCGGGACAGCTATATACAATGAGCAGTTCTTC.

The gene calls are TRBV25-1 and TRBJ1-5, with D maybe TRBD1 (5 bases). CDR1 is MGHDK, CDR2 SYGVNS, per germline. The CDR3 covers 14 residues. V dropped 7 bases and J dropped 2 bases, with 12 bases sitting between them. The CDR3 nucleotides are TGTGCCAGCAAGTCCGGGACGGGCAATCAGCCCCAGCATTTT. It yields the protein CASKSGTGNQPQHF.

The chain employs TRBV7-2 and TRBJ2-5; 7 bases are shared with TRBD2. V shed 5 bases and J 5 bases; nucleotides not matched to a gene: 8. This CDR3 has 14 residues. Germline lookup yields CDR1 SGHTA and CDR2 FQGNSA. In DNA, the CDR3 is TGTGCCAGCAGCCAGAGACTAGCAAGGGAGACCCAGTACTTC. It is translated as CASSQRLARETQYF.

V and J are TRBV19 and TRBJ1-1; TRBD1 is a possible D gene (5 bases). CDR3 length: 17 residues. Per the germline V gene, CDR1 is LNHDA and CDR2 is SQIVND (reference sequence). Deletions cut 4 bases from V and 0 bases from J, with 18 bases between. DNA for the CDR3: TGTGCCAGTAGTACCTTCGTTACCAGGGCCCTGAACACTGAAGCTTTCTTT. Its protein product is CASSTFVTRALNTEAFF.